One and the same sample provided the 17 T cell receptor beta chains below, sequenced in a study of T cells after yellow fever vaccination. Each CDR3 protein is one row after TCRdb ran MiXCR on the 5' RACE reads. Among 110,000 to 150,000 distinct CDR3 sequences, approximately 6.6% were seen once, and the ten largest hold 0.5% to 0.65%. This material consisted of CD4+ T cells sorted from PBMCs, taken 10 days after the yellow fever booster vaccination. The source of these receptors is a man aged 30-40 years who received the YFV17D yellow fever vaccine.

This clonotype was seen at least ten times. Written as DNA, the CDR3 is TGTGCCAGCAGCATGGACAGGGGGCAGCAGTACTTC. The encoded protein is CASSMDRGQQYF. The V call is TRBV7-2, the J call TRBJ2-7; TRBD1 aligns across 11 bases. The V gene end was trimmed by 5 bases and the J gene end by 8 bases; junction bases not matched to a gene: 2. Germline lookup yields CDR1 SGHTA and CDR2 FQGNSA. The length of the CDR3 is 12 residues.

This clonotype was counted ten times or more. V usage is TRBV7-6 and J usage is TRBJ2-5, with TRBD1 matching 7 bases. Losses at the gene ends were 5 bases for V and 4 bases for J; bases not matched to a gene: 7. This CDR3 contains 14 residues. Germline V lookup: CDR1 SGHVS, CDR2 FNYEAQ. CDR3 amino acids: CASSGTTGRETQYF. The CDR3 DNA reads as TGTGCCAGCAGCGGTACGACAGGGCGAGAGACCCAGTACTTC.

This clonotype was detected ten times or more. This CDR3 is CASSLGEASYNEQFF. DNA of the CDR3: TGTGCCAGCAGCTTGGGCGAGGCCTCCTACAATGAGCAGTTCTTC. The chain recombines TRBV5-6 with TRBJ2-1, with D unclear. CDR3 length: 15 amino acids. Germline CDR1 SGHDT, CDR2 YYEEEE. V was trimmed by 0 bases and J by 0 bases, leaving 7 bases between them. Drawing the rest from reference TRBV5-6 and TRBJ2-1, the complete variable domain is DAGVTQSPTHLIKTRGQQVTLRCSPKSGHDTVSWYQQALGQGPQFIFQYYEEEERQRGNFPDRFSGHQFPNYSSELNVNALLLGDSALYLCASSLGEASYNEQFFGPGTRLTVL.

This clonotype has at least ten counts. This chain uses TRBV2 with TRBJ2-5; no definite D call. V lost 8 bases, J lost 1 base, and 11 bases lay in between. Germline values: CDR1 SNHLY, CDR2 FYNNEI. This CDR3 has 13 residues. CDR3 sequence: CASGWNSQETQYF. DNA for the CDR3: TGTGCCAGCGGGTGGAACAGCCAAGAGACCCAGTACTTC.

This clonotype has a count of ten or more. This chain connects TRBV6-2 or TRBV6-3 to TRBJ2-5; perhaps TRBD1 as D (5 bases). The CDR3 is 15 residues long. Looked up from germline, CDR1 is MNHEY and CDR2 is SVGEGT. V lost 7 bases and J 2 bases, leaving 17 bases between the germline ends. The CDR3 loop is CASNQPRTSQETQYF. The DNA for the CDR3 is TGTGCCAGCAACCAACCGCGGACAAGTCAAGAGACCCAGTACTTC.

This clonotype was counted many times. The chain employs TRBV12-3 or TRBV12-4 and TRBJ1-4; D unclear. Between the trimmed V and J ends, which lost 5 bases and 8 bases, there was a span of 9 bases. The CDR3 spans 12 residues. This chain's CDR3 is CASSDDREKLFF. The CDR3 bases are TGTGCCAGCAGTGACGACCGGGAAAAACTGTTTTTT.

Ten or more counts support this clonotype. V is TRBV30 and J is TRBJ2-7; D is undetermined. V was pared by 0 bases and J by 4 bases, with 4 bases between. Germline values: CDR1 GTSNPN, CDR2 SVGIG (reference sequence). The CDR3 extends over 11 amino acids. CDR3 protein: CAWSVGYEQYF. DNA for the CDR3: TGTGCCTGGAGTGTAGGGTACGAGCAGTACTTC.

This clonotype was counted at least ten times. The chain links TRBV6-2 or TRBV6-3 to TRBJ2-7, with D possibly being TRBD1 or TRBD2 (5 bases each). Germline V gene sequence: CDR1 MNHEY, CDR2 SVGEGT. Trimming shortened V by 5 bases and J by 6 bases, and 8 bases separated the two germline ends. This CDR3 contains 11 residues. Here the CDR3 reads CASSHGGEQYF. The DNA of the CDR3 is TGTGCCAGCAGTCATGGGGGCGAGCAGTACTTC.

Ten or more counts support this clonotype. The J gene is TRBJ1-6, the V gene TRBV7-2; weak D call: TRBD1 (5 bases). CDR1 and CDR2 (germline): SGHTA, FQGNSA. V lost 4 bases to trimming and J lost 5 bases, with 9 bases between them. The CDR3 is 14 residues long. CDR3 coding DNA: TGTGCCAGCAGCTCCGACAGAAATAATTCACCCCTCCACTTT. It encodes CASSSDRNNSPLHF.

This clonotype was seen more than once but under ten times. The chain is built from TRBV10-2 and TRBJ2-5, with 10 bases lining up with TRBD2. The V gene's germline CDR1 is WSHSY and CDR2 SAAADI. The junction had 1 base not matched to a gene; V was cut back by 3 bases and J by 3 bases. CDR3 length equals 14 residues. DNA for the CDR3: TGCGCCAGCAGTGATCTAGCGGGAGAAGAGACCCAGTACTTC. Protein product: CASSDLAGEETQYF.

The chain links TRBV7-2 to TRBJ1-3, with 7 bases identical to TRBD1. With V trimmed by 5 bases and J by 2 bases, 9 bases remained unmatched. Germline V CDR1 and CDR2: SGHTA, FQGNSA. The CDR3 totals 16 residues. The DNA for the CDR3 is TGTGCCAGCAGCGTCCAGGGGGGAACAACTGGAAACACCATATATTTT. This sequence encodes CASSVQGGTTGNTIYF.

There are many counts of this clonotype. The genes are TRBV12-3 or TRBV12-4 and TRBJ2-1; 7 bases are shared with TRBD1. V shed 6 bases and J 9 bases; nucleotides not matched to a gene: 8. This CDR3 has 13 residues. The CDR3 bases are TGTGCCAGCAGCCGCGACAGGGTCGGTGAGCAGTTCTTC. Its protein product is CASSRDRVGEQFF.

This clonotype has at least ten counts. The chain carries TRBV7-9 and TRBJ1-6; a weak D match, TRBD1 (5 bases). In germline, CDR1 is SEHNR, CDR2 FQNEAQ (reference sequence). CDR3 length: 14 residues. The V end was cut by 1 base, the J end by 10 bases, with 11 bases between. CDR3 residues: CASSLEGRRSPLHF. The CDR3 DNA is TGTGCCAGCAGCTTAGAGGGGAGGCGATCACCCCTCCACTTT.

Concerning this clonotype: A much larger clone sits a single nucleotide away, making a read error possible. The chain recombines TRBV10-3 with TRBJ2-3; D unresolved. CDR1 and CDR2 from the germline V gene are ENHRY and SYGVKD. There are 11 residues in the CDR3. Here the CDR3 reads CDTQSADTQYF. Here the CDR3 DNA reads TGTGACACCCAGAGCGCAGATACGCAGTATTTT.

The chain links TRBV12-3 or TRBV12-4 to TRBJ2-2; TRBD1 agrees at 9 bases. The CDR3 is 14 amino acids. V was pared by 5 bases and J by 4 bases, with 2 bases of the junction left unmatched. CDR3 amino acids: CASSPDRGTGELFF. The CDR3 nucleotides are TGTGCCAGCAGTCCGGACAGGGGCACCGGGGAGCTGTTTTTT.

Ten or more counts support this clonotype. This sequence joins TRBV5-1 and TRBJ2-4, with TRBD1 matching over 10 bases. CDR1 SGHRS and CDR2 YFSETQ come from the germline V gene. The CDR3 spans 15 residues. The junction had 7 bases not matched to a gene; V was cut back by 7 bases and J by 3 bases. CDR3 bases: TGCGCCAGCCGCGCCGGGACAGGGGACAAAAACATTCAGTACTTC. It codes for CASRAGTGDKNIQYF. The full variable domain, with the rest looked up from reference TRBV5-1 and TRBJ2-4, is KAGVTQTPRYLIKTRGQQVTLSCSPISGHRSVSWYQQTPGQGLQFLFEYFSETQRNKGNFPGRFSGRQFSNSRSEMNVSTLELGDSALYLCASRAGTGDKNIQYFGAGTRLSVL.

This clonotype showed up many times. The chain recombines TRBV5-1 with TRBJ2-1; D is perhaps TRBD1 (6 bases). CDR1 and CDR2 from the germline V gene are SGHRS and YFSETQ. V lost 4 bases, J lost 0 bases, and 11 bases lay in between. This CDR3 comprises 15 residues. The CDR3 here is CASSPHRDSYNEQFF. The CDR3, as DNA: TGCGCCAGCAGCCCCCACAGGGACTCCTACAATGAGCAGTTCTTC.